This entry lists 13 T cell receptor beta chains sequenced from one sample in a study of blood T cell repertoires in COVID-19. The table came from immunoSEQ multiplex PCR; TCRdb's copy has only in-frame clones and leaves some out. In the table there are 200,000 to 250,000 clones, around 85% of which are singletons. Sequenced sample: peripheral blood. The source of these receptors is a man aged 55-75 years with acute or convalescent COVID-19.

The J gene is TRBJ2-5, the V gene TRBV6-5; no clear D. The CDR3 runs to 15 residues. V dropped 0 bases and J dropped 0 bases, with 8 bases sitting between them. Germline V gene sequence: CDR1 MNHEY, CDR2 SVGAGI. The CDR3 is CASSYSWLYQETQYF. CDR3 nucleotides: TGTGCCAGCAGTTACTCGTGGCTGTACCAAGAGACCCAGTACTTC.

V gene TRBV7-3 combines with J gene TRBJ2-1; D may be TRBD1 (6 bases). V lost 1 base and J 2 bases, leaving 9 bases between the germline ends. Looked up from germline, CDR1 is SGHTA and CDR2 is FQGTGA. The CDR3 length is 15 residues. CDR3 sequence reads: CASSLRGPPYNEQFF. The CDR3 nucleotides are TGTGCCAGCAGCTTAAGGGGGCCCCCCTACAATGAGCAGTTCTTC.

The rearrangement links TRBV6-6 to TRBJ2-7, with 10 bases fitting TRBD2. The CDR3 covers 16 residues. CDR1 and CDR2 (germline): MNHNY, SVGAGI (reference sequence). J was trimmed by 3 bases and V by 5 bases; bases with no gene match: 10. CDR3 region: CASSQTVAGGFYEQYF. DNA for the CDR3: TGTGCCAGCAGTCAAACCGTAGCGGGAGGATTCTACGAGCAGTACTTC.

CDR3 nucleotide sequence: TGTGCCAGCAGTCCGGACAGGGGAAGGGATCAGCCCCAGCATTTT. This gives the protein CASSPDRGRDQPQHF. V gene TRBV28 combines with J gene TRBJ1-5, with 9 bases that match TRBD1. Trimming removed 5 bases from V and 5 bases from J; junction bases left unmatched: 7. The CDR3 contains 15 residues. CDR1 and CDR2 from the germline V gene are MDHEN and SYDVKM. Filled out from reference TRBV28 and TRBJ1-5, the complete variable domain reads DVKVTQSSRYLVKRTGEKVFLECVQDMDHENMFWYRQDPGLGLRLIYFSYDVKMKEKGDIPEGYSVSREKKERFSLILESASTNQTSMYLCASSPDRGRDQPQHFGDGTRLSIL.

The chain uses TRBV19 and TRBJ1-5, with TRBD1 as a possible D gene (6 bases). The CDR3 runs to 12 residues. Germline V lookup: CDR1 LNHDA, CDR2 SQIVND (reference sequence). Trimming pared 11 bases from V and 3 bases from J, leaving 11 bases between. The DNA of the CDR3 is TGTGCCGTGGGACACTTCAATCAGCCCCAGCATTTT. Protein sequence: CAVGHFNQPQHF.

This chain links TRBV7-9 with TRBJ2-2; 9 bases fit TRBD1. The CDR3 is made up of 15 amino acids. Trimming at V came to 3 bases and at J to 4 bases, leaving 3 bases not matched to a gene. The V gene's germline CDR1 is SEHNR and CDR2 FQNEAQ (reference sequence). The CDR3 reads CASSFVTGGTGELFF. As DNA, the CDR3 is TGTGCCAGCAGCTTTGTGACAGGGGGCACCGGGGAGCTGTTTTTT. Complete variable domain (other parts from reference TRBV7-9 and TRBJ2-2): DTGVSQNPRHKITKRGQNVTFRCDPISEHNRLYWYRQTLGQGPEFLTYFQNEAQLEKSRLLSDRFSAERPKGSFSTLEIQRTEQGDSAMYLCASSFVTGGTGELFFGEGSRLTVL.

CDR3: CASMPPGTGSYSNQPQHF. The CDR3 DNA follows: TGTGCCAGCATGCCGCCAGGGACAGGGTCTTATAGCAATCAGCCCCAGCATTTT. The J gene is TRBJ1-5, the V gene TRBV28; the match to TRBD1 covers 9 bases. The V gene's germline CDR1 is MDHEN and CDR2 SYDVKM. The trim removed 7 bases at V and 0 bases at J, leaving 13 bases unmatched. The CDR3 covers 18 residues.

This clone was counted between two and nine times. The genes are TRBV28 and TRBJ2-7; 8 bases map to TRBD1. CDR3 length equals 14 residues. The germline CDR1 and CDR2 sequences are MDHEN and SYDVKM. The J segment lost 3 bases and the V segment lost 1 base, leaving 2 bases of the junction unmatched. CDR3 bases: TGTGCCAGCAGTTTATTCGGACAGGGCTACGAGCAGTACTTC. As protein: CASSLFGQGYEQYF.

This clone appeared a few times. The gene calls are TRBV3-1 (or the pseudogene TRBV3-2) and TRBJ2-1; 8 nucleotides match TRBD2. The J segment lost 10 bases and the V segment lost 1 base, leaving 12 bases of the junction unmatched. The CDR3 length is 16 residues. Germline lookup yields CDR1 LGHDT and CDR2 YNNKEL (reference sequence). The CDR3 region has the DNA TGTGCCAGCAGCCAAGGAATTGTCGGGAGGGATCTAGAGCAGTTCTTC. This gives the protein CASSQGIVGRDLEQFF.

The J gene is TRBJ2-7, the V gene TRBV5-6; 7 bases align to TRBD1. Looked up from germline, CDR1 is SGHDT and CDR2 is YYEEEE. Trimming removed 4 bases from V and 3 bases from J; junction bases left unmatched: 4. The CDR3 totals 13 residues. The CDR3: CASSDRVNYEQYF. The DNA for the CDR3 is TGTGCCAGCAGCGACAGGGTGAACTACGAGCAGTACTTC.

This chain connects TRBV20-1 to TRBJ2-7; no definite D call. Trimming removed 7 bases at V and 2 bases at J, with 9 bases between. Germline assignment: CDR1 DFQATT and CDR2 SNEGSKA (reference sequence). The length of the CDR3 is 11 residues. CDR3 sequence (DNA): TGCAGTGTTGAGGAAACCTACGAGCAGTACTTC. Translation: CSVEETYEQYF.

The chain has TRBV30 and TRBJ2-7; D is perhaps TRBD2 (5 bases). The CDR3 runs 12 residues. Germline assignment: CDR1 GTSNPN and CDR2 SVGIG (reference sequence). Deletions cut 2 bases from V and 7 bases from J, with 12 bases between. This CDR3 is CAWSKGGGEQYF. The CDR3 nucleotides are TGTGCCTGGAGTAAAGGAGGCGGGGAGCAGTACTTC.

CDR3 DNA: TGTGCCAGCAGCGTAGGCCCGGGACAGGAAGCTGAAGCTTTCTTT. This translates into CASSVGPGQEAEAFF. The J gene is TRBJ1-1, the V gene TRBV9, with TRBD1 identical over 8 bases. CDR1 is SGDLS, CDR2 YYNGEE, per germline. CDR3 size: 15 residues. V gave up 0 bases and J gave up 6 bases; unmatched junction bases: 7.